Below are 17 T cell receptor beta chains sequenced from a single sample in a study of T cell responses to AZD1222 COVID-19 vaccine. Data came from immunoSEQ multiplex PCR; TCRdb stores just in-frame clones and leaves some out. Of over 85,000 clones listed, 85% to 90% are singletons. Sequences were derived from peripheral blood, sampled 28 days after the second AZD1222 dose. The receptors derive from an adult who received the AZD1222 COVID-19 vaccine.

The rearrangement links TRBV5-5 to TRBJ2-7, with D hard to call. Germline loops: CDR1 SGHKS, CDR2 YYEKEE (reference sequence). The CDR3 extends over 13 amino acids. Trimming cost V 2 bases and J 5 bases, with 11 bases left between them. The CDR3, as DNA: TGTGCCAGCAGCTTCATAAGTCCTGACGAGCAGTACTTC. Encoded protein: CASSFISPDEQYF.

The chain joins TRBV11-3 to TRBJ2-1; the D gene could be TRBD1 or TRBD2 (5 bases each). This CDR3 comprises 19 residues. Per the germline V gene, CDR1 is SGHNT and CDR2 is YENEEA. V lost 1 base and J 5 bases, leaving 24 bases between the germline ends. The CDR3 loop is CASSLGGPGHRGVDNEQFF. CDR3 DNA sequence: TGTGCCAGCAGCTTAGGTGGTCCAGGCCATCGAGGGGTGGACAATGAGCAGTTCTTC. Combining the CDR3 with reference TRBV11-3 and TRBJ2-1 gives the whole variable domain EAGVVQSPRYKIIEKKQPVAFWCNPISGHNTLYWYLQNLGQGPELLIRYENEEAVDDSQLPKDRFSAERLKGVDSTLKIQPAELGDSAVYLCASSLGGPGHRGVDNEQFFGPGTRLTVL.

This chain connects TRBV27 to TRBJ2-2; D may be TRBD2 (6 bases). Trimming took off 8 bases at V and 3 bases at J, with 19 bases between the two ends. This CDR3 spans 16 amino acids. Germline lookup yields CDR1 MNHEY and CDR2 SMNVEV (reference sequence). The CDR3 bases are TGTGCCAGCCACGAATCCGGGGGAGTCGACACCGGGGAGCTGTTTTTT. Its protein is CASHESGGVDTGELFF.

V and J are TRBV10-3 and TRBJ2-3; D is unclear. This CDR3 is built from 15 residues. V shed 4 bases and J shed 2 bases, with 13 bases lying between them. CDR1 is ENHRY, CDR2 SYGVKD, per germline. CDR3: CAISGEERFTDTQYF. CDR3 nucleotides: TGTGCCATCAGTGGCGAGGAGCGATTCACAGATACGCAGTATTTT.

CDR3 DNA sequence: TGTGCCAGCAGCTTATCCCCGCCGTCATTCGCGGGAAACACAGATACGCAGTATTTT. As protein: CASSLSPPSFAGNTDTQYF. The V and J genes are TRBV11-2 and TRBJ2-3, with a weak D call TRBD2 (6 bases). Trimming pared 2 bases from V and 2 bases from J, leaving 23 bases between. Germline-derived CDR1 and CDR2 are SGHAT and FQNNGV. The CDR3 sequence is 19 residues long.

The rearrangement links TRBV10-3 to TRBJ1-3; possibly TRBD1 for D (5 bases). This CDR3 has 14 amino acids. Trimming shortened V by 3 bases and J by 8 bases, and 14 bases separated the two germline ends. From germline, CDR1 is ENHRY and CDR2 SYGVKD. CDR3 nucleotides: TGTGCCATCAGTGAAGGGCGCAGGGCGGACACCATATATTTT. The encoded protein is CAISEGRRADTIYF.

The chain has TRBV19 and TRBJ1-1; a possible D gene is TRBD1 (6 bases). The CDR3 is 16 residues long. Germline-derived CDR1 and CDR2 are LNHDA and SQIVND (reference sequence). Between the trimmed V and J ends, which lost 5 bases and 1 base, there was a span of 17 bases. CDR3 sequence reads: CASSARPGQRNTEAFF. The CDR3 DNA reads TGTGCCAGTAGTGCACGACCGGGACAAAGGAACACTGAAGCTTTCTTT.

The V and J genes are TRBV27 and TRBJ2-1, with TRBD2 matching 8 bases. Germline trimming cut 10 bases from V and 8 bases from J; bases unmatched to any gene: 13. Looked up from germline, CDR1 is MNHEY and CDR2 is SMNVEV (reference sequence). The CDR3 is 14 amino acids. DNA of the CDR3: TGTGCCACCCAACCGAGCGGGAGAAGGGATGAGCAGTTCTTC. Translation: CATQPSGRRDEQFF.

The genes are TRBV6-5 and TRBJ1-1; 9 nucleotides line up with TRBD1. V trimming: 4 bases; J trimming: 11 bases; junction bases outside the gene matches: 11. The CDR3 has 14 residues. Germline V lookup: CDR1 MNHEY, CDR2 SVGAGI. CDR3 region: CASSLQTGQGGAFF. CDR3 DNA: TGTGCCAGCAGTTTACAAACGGGACAGGGTGGGGCTTTCTTT.

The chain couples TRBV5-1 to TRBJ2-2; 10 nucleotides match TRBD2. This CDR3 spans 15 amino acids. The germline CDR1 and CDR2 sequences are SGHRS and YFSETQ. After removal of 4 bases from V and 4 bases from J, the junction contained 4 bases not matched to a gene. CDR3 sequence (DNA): TGCGCCAGCAGCATGGGACTAGCGAGCACCGGGGAGCTGTTTTTT. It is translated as CASSMGLASTGELFF.

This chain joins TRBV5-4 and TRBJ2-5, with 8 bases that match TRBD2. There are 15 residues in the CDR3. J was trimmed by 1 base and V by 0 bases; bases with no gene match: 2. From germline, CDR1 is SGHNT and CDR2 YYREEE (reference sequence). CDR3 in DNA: TGTGCCAGCAGCTTGGGTAGCGGGGTCCAAGAGACCCAGTACTTC. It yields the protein CASSLGSGVQETQYF.

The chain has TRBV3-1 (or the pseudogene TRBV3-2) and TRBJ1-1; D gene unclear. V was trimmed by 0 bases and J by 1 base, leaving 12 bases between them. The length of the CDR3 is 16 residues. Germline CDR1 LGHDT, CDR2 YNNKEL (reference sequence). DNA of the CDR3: TGTGCCAGCAGCCAAGATCGAAGGACTTCGAACACTGAAGCTTTCTTT. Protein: CASSQDRRTSNTEAFF.

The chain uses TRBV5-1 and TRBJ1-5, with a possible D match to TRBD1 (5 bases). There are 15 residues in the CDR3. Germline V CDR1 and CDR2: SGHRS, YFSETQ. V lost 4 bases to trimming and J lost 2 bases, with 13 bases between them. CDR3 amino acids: CASSIGGDGNQPQHF. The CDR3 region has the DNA TGCGCCAGCAGCATCGGGGGGGATGGCAATCAGCCCCAGCATTTT.

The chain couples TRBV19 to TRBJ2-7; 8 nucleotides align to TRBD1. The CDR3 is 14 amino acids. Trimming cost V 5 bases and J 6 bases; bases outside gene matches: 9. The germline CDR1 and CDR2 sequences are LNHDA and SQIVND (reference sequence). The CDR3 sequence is CASSPGQVAAEQYF. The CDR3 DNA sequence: TGTGCCAGTAGTCCGGGACAGGTCGCGGCCGAGCAGTACTTC.

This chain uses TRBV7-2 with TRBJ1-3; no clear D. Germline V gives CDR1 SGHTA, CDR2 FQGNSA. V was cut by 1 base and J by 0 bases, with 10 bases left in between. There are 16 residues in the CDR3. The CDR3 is CASSLVFRPSGNTIYF. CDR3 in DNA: TGTGCCAGCAGCTTAGTCTTTCGCCCCTCTGGAAACACCATATATTTT. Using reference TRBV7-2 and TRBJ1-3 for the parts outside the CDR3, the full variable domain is GAGVSQSPSNKVTEKGKDVELRCDPISGHTALYWYRQSLGQGLEFLIYFQGNSAPDKSGLPSDRFSAERTGGSVSTLTIQRTQQEDSAVYLCASSLVFRPSGNTIYFGEGSWLTVV.

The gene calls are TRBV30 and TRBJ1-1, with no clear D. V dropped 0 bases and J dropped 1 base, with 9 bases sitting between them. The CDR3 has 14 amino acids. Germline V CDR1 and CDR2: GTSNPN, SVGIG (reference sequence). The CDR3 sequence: CAWSVSSPNTEAFF. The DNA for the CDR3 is TGTGCCTGGAGTGTTTCGAGTCCGAACACTGAAGCTTTCTTT.

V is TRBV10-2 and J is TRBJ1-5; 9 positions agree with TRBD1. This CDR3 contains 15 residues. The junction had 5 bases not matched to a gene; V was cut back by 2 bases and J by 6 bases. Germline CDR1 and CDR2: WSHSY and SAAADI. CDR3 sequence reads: CASSETGGVIQPQHF. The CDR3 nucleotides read TGCGCCAGCAGTGAGACAGGGGGCGTTATTCAGCCCCAGCATTTT.